This is a list of T cell receptor beta chains from one sample in a study of blood T cell repertoires in COVID-19. Sequencing was performed with immunoSEQ multiplex PCR; in TCRdb, only in-frame clones are kept and a portion is missing. The sample carries 170,000 or so clones, roughly 85% recorded once. Sequenced material: PBMCs or T cells enriched from blood (not recorded which). These receptors all come from a man aged 35 to 55 who had recovered from COVID-19. The CDR3 runs from the conserved cysteine through the conserved F or W. A D gene is named only where the DNA matches it firmly. Only part of the rows carry a size: once, few, many, or a class if the clone is expanded.

abundance	v_gene	d_gene	j_gene	CDR3aa	CDR3nt
NA	TRBV19	NA	TRBJ1-2	CASGTGKSQPYGYTF	TGTGCCAGTGGAACAGGGAAGAGCCAACCCTATGGCTACACCTTC
NA	TRBV7-9	NA	TRBJ1-1	CASSPMNTEAFF	TGTGCCAGCAGTCCAATGAACACTGAAGCTTTCTTT
NA	TRBV19	NA	TRBJ1-3	CASSKGAAGNTIYF	TGTGCCAGTAGCAAAGGGGCGGCTGGAAACACCATATATTTT
few	TRBV6-4	NA	TRBJ2-1	CASSDGGASSYNEQFF	TGTGCCAGCAGTGACGGGGGGGCCAGCTCCTACAATGAGCAGTTCTTC
NA	TRBV3-1/TRBV3-2	NA	TRBJ2-7	CASSQDGRTYEQYF	TGTGCCAGCAGCCAAGACGGGAGAACCTACGAGCAGTACTTC
NA	TRBV6-1	NA	TRBJ1-4	CASSDRTRGEKLFF	TGTGCCAGCAGTGACCGGACAAGGGGTGAAAAACTGTTTTTT
few	TRBV5-4	TRBD2	TRBJ2-1	CASSREAGGSYNEQFF	TGTGCCAGCAGCCGAGAAGCGGGAGGGTCCTACAATGAGCAGTTCTTC
NA	TRBV27	TRBD1	TRBJ1-2	CASSLARGSNYGYTF	TGTGCCAGCAGTTTAGCCAGGGGGTCCAACTATGGCTACACCTTC
once	TRBV6-6	TRBD1	TRBJ1-6	CASSRQGNSYNSPLHF	TGTGCCAGCAGTCGACAGGGGAATAGCTATAATTCACCCCTCCACTTT
NA	TRBV27	TRBD1	TRBJ2-1	CASSPRTGRYNEQFF	TGTGCCAGCAGTCCTCGGACAGGGAGGTACAATGAGCAGTTCTTC
NA	TRBV5-4	TRBD1	TRBJ1-2	CASSLQDRRDYGYTF	TGTGCCAGCAGCCTACAGGACAGGCGCGACTATGGCTACACCTTC
few	TRBV7-8	NA	TRBJ1-1	CASSLGSIGTEAFF	TGTGCCAGCAGCCTCGGGTCAATCGGAACTGAAGCTTTCTTT
NA	TRBV28	NA	TRBJ2-5	CASSSRQFQETQYF	TGTGCCAGCAGTTCACGACAGTTCCAAGAGACCCAGTACTTC
NA	TRBV3-1/TRBV3-2	NA	TRBJ2-2	CASSHLRPGLRTGELFF	TGTGCCAGCAGCCACCTACGGCCTGGGTTGAGGACCGGGGAGCTGTTTTTT
NA	TRBV3-1/TRBV3-2	TRBD1	TRBJ1-3	CASSHRQGVSSGNTIYF	TGTGCCAGCAGCCATAGACAGGGGGTGAGCTCTGGAAACACCATATATTTT
NA	TRBV18	TRBD2	TRBJ2-7	CASSPPKGTSGYEQYF	TGTGCCAGCTCACCACCGAAGGGGACTAGCGGGTACGAGCAGTACTTC
NA	TRBV7-8	TRBD2	TRBJ2-1	CASSLKAGVLLPYNEQFF	TGTGCCAGCAGCTTGAAAGCGGGAGTCTTACTACCCTACAATGAGCAGTTCTTC
NA	TRBV5-1	TRBD1	TRBJ1-4	CASSTGQGSEKLFF	TGCGCCAGCAGCACGGGACAGGGAAGCGAAAAACTGTTTTTT
NA	TRBV19	NA	TRBJ1-1	CASCPGHQNTEAFF	TGTGCCAGTTGTCCGGGACACCAGAACACTGAAGCTTTCTTT
NA	TRBV6-5	TRBD1	TRBJ2-7	CASIGTGAIEQYF	TGTGCCAGCATTGGGACAGGGGCAATCGAGCAGTACTTC
NA	TRBV28	TRBD1	TRBJ1-1	CASRPPGQGPTSEAFF	TGTGCCAGCAGACCCCCAGGACAGGGGCCCACTTCTGAAGCTTTCTTT
NA	TRBV7-9	NA	TRBJ2-3	CASSLSGSTDTQYF	TGTGCCAGCAGCTTAAGCGGGAGCACAGATACGCAGTATTTT
NA	TRBV7-2	TRBD2	TRBJ2-3	CASSPGGGGGDTQYF	TGTGCCAGCAGCCCAGGCGGCGGGGGGGGAGATACGCAGTATTTT
NA	TRBV5-1	NA	TRBJ1-2	CASSPMADYGYTF	TGCGCCAGCAGCCCTATGGCGGACTATGGCTACACCTTC
NA	TRBV28	NA	TRBJ2-2	CASRHHRTVSQGELFF	TGTGCCAGCCGGCACCATCGGACTGTGTCTCAAGGGGAGCTGTTTTTT
NA	TRBV7-6	TRBD1	TRBJ2-2	CASSLLGQSTGELFF	TGTGCCAGCAGCCTGCTGGGACAGAGCACCGGGGAGCTGTTTTTT
NA	TRBV28	TRBD1	TRBJ1-5	CASSTGQDLNQPQHF	TGTGCCAGCAGTACCGGACAGGACCTCAATCAGCCCCAGCATTTT
NA	TRBV4-2	NA	TRBJ1-4	CASSQDGQFYFF	TGTGCCAGCAGCCAAGATGGGCAGTTCTATTTTTTT
NA	TRBV27	NA	TRBJ1-1	CASSPGRGEAFF	TGTGCCAGCAGTCCAGGACGGGGTGAAGCTTTCTTT
NA	TRBV6-5	TRBD2	TRBJ2-5	CASSWLRGGEETQYF	TGTGCCAGCAGTTGGTTGCGGGGGGGGGAAGAGACCCAGTACTTC
NA	TRBV4-1	NA	TRBJ1-4	CASSQSGLNEKLFF	TGCGCCAGCAGCCAATCGGGACTGAATGAAAAACTGTTTTTT
NA	TRBV3-1/TRBV3-2	NA	TRBJ2-1	CASSQDWATYNEQFF	TGTGCCAGCAGCCAAGATTGGGCTACGTACAATGAGCAGTTCTTC
NA	TRBV19	NA	TRBJ1-5	CASTPSRVSFQPQHF	TGTGCCAGTACCCCATCCAGGGTTTCCTTTCAGCCCCAGCATTTT